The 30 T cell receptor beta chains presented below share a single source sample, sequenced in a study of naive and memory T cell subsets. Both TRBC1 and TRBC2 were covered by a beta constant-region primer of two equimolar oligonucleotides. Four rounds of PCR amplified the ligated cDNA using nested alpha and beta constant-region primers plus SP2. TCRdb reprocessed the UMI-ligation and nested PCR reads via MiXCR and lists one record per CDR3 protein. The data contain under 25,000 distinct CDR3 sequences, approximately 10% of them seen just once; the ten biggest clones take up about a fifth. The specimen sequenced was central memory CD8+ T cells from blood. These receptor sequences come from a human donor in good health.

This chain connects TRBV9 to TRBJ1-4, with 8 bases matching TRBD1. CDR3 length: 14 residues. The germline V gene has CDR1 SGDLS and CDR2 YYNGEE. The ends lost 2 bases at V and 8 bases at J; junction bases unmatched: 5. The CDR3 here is CASSVGQGVEKLFF. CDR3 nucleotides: TGTGCCAGCAGCGTTGGACAGGGAGTGGAAAAACTGTTTTTT.

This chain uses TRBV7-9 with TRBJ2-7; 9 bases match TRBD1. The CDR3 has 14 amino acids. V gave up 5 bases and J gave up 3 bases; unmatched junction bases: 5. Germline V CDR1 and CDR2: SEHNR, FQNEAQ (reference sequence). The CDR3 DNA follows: TGTGCCAGCAGCGCGGGACAGGGCTACTACGAGCAGTACTTC. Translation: CASSAGQGYYEQYF.

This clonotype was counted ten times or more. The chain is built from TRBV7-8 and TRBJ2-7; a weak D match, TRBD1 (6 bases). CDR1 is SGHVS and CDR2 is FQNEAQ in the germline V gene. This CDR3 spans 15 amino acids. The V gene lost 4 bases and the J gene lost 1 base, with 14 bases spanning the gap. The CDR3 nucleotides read TGTGCCAGCAGCTCCTTCCAGGGGCCTTCCTACGAGCAGTACTTC. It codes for CASSSFQGPSYEQYF.

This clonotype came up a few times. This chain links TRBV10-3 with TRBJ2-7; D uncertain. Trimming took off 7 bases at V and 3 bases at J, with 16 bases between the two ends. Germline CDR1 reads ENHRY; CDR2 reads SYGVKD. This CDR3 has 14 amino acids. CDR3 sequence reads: CAIKQSETFYEQYF. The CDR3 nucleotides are TGTGCCATCAAGCAGTCCGAGACATTCTACGAGCAGTACTTC.

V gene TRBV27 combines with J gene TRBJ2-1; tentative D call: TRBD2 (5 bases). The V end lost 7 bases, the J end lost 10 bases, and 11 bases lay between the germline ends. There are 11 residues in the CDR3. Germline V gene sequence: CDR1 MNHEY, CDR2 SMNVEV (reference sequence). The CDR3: CASKAGLEQFF. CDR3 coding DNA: TGTGCCAGCAAGGCGGGCCTAGAGCAGTTCTTC.

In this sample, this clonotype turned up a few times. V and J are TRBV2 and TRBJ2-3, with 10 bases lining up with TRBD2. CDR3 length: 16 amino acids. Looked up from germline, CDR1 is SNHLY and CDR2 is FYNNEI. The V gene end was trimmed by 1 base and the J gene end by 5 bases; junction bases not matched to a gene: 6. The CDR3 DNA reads TGTGCCAGCAGTGAAGGGCTAGCGGGAGTGATAGATACGCAGTATTTT. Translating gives CASSEGLAGVIDTQYF.

The CDR3 nucleotides are TGCCCCAACCCCCGGGCGGGGAAGGATCCGAGAATATTCGGGCAGCCCCAGCATTTT. It translates to CPNPRAGKDPRIFGQPQHF. This rearrangement joins TRBV10-1 to TRBJ1-5; D uncertain. CDR3 length equals 19 residues. In germline, CDR1 is WNHNN, CDR2 SYGVQD (reference sequence).

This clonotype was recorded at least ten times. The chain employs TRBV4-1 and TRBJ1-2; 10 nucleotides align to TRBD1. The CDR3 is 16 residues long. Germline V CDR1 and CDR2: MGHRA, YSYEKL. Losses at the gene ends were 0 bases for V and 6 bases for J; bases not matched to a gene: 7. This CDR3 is CASSQDWGQGLHGYTF. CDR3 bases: TGCGCCAGCAGCCAAGACTGGGGACAGGGGCTTCATGGCTACACCTTC.

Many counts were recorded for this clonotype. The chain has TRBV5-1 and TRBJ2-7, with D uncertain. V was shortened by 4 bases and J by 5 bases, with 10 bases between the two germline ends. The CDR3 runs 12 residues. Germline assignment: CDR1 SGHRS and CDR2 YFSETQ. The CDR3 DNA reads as TGCGCCAGCAGCAAGATTGCGAACGAGCAGTACTTC. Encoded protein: CASSKIANEQYF.

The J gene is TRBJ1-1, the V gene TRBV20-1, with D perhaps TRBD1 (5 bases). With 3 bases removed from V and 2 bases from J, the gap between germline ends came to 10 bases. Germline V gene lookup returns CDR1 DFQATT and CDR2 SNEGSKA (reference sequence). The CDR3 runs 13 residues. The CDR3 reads CSASIRANTEAFF. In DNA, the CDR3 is TGCAGTGCTAGTATCAGGGCTAACACTGAAGCTTTCTTT.

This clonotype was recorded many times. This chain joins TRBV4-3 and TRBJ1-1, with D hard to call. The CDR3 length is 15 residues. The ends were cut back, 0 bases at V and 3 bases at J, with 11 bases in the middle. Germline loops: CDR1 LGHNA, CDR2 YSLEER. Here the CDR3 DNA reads TGCGCCAGCAGCCAAGAAGGAGGGAGAGACACTGAAGCTTTCTTT. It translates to CASSQEGGRDTEAFF.

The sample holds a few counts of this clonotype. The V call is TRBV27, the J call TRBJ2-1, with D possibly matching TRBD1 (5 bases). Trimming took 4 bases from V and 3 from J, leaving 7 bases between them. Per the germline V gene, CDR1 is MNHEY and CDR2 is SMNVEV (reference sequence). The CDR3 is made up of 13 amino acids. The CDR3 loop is CASSWGNYNEQFF. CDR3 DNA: TGTGCCAGCAGTTGGGGCAACTACAATGAGCAGTTCTTC.

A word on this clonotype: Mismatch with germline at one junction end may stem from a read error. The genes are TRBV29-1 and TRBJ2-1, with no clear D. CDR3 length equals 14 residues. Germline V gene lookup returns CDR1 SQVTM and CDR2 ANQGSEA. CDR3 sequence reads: CSVEEETLYNERFF. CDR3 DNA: TGCAGCGTTGAAGAGGAGACTCTCTACAATGAGCGGTTCTTC.

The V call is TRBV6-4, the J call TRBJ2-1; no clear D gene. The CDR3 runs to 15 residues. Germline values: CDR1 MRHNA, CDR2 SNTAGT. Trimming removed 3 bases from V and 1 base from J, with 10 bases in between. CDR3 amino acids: CASSEAPGSYNEQFF. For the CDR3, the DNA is TGTGCCAGCAGTGAGGCTCCAGGATCCTACAATGAGCAGTTCTTC.

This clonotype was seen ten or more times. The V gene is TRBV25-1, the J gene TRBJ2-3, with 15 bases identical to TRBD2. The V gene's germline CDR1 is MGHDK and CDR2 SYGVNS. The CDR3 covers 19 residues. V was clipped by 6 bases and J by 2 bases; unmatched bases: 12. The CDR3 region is CASSSTGTSGRTNTDTQYF. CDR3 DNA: TGTGCCAGCAGCTCGACCGGGACTAGCGGGAGGACCAACACAGATACGCAGTATTTT.

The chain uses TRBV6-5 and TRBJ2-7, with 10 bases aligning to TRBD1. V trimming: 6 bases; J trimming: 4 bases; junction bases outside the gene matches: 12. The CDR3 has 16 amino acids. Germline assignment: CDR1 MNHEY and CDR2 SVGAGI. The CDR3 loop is CASRKEAGQGWYEQYF. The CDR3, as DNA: TGTGCCAGCAGGAAAGAAGCGGGACAGGGGTGGTACGAGCAGTACTTC.

The CDR3 loop reads CASSLRIASGRANEQFF. In nucleotides, the CDR3 is TGTGCCAGCAGCTTAAGGATCGCTAGCGGGAGGGCCAATGAGCAGTTCTTC. This chain joins TRBV7-8 and TRBJ2-1; 12 bases match TRBD2. This CDR3 is 17 amino acids long. V lost 2 bases, J lost 6 bases, and 8 bases stayed unmatched. The germline CDR1 and CDR2 sequences are SGHVS and FQNEAQ.

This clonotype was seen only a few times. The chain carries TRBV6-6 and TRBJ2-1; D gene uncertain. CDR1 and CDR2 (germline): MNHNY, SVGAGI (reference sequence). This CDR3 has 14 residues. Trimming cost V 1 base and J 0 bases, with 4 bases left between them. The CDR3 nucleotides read TGTGCCAGCAGTTACTTAACCTCCTACAATGAGCAGTTCTTC. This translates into CASSYLTSYNEQFF.

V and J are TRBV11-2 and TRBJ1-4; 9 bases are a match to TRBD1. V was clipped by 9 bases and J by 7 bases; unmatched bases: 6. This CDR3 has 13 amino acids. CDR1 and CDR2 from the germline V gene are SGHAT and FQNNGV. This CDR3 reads CASCGTGCEKLFF. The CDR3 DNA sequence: TGTGCCAGTTGCGGGACAGGGTGTGAAAAACTGTTTTTT.

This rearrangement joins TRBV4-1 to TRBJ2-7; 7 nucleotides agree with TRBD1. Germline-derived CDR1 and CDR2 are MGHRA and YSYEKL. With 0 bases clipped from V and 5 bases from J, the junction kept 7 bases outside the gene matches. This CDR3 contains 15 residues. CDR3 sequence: CASSQDPQGVDEQYF. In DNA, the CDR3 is TGCGCCAGCAGCCAAGACCCTCAGGGGGTAGACGAGCAGTACTTC.

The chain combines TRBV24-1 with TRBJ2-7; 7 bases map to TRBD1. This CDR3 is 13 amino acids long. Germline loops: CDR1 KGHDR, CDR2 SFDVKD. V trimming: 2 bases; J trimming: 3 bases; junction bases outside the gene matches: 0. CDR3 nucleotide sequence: TGTGCCACCAGTGATTGGGACAGCTACGAGCAGTACTTC. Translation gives CATSDWDSYEQYF.

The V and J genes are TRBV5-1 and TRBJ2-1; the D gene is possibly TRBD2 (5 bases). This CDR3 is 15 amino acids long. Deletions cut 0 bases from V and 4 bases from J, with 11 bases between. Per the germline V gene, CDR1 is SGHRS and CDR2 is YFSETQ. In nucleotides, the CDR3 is TGCGCCAGCAGCTTGGCGGGGTTGGGATACAATGAGCAGTTCTTC. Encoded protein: CASSLAGLGYNEQFF. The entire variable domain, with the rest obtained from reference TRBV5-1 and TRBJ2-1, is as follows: KAGVTQTPRYLIKTRGQQVTLSCSPISGHRSVSWYQQTPGQGLQFLFEYFSETQRNKGNFPGRFSGRQFSNSRSEMNVSTLELGDSALYLCASSLAGLGYNEQFFGPGTRLTVL.

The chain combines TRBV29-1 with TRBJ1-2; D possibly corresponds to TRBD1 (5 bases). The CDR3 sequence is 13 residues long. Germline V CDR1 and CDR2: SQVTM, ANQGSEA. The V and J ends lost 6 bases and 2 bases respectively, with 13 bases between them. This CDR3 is CSVETGANYGYTF. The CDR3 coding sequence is TGCAGCGTAGAAACCGGGGCCAACTATGGCTACACCTTC.

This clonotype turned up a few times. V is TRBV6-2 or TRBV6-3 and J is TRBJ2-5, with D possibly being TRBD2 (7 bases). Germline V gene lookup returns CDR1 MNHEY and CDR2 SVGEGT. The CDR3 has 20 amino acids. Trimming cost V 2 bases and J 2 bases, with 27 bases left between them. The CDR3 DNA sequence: TGTGCCAGCAGTTACCAGAAGGGGGATGAGGGAGGGCCTTATCAAGAGACCCAGTACTTC. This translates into CASSYQKGDEGGPYQETQYF.

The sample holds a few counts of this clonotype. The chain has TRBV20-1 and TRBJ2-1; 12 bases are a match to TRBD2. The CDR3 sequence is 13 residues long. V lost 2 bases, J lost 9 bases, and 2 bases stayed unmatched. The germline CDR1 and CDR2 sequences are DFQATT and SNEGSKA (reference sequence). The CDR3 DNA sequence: TGCAGTGCTAGAAGACTAGCGGGAGTTGAGCAGTTCTTC. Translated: CSARRLAGVEQFF.

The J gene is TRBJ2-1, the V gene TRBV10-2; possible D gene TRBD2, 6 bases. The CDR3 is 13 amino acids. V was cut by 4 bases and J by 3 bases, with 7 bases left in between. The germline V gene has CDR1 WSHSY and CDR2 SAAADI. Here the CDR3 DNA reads TGCGCCAGCAGTGCCGGGGGCTACAATGAGCAGTTCTTC. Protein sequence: CASSAGGYNEQFF.

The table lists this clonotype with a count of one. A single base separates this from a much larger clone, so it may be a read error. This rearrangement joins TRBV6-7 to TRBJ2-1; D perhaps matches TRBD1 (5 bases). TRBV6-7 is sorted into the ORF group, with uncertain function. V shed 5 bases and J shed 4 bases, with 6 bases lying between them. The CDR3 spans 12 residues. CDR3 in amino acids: CASSPGYNEQFF. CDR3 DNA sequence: TGTGCCAGCAGTCCAGGGTACAATGAGCAGTTCTTC.

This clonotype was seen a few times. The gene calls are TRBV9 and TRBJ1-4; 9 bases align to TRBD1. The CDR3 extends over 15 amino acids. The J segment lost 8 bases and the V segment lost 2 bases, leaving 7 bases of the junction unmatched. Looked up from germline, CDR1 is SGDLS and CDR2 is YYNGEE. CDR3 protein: CASSVGQGGGEKLFF. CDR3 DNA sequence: TGTGCCAGCAGCGTGGGACAGGGTGGGGGAGAAAAACTGTTTTTT.

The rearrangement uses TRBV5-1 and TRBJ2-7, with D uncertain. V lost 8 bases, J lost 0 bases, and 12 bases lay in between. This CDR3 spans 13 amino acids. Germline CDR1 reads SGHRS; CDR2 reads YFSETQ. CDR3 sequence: CASGQWGSYEQYF. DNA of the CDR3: TGCGCCAGTGGGCAATGGGGCTCCTACGAGCAGTACTTC. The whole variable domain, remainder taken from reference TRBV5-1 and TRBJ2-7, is KAGVTQTPRYLIKTRGQQVTLSCSPISGHRSVSWYQQTPGQGLQFLFEYFSETQRNKGNFPGRFSGRQFSNSRSEMNVSTLELGDSALYLCASGQWGSYEQYFGPGTRLTVT.

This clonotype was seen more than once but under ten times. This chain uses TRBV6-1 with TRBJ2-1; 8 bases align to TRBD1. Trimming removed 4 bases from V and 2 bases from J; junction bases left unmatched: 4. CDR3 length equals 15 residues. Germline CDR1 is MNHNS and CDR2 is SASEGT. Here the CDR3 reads CASSVQGVTYNEQFF. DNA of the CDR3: TGTGCCAGCAGTGTACAGGGGGTTACCTACAATGAGCAGTTCTTC.